This T cell receptor (beta chain) was sequenced for a study of CD8 T cells in ankylosing spondylitis. TCRdb analysed the 5' RACE reads with MiXCR anew, one entry per CDR3 protein. The profile shows more than 60,000 distinct CDR3 sequences, under 7.5% of them singletons. Study-wide points: The clones that were linked to disease were reported to be significantly enriched in matched synovial fluid samples from ankylosing spondylitis patients. Blood from ankylosing spondylitis patients appeared to carry a characteristic eight-variant TCR beta motif. Previously reported in reactive arthritis synovial fluid and blood were some of the motif variants.

In this sample, this clonotype turned up many times. Its antigen is unknown. Germline values: CDR1 SGHVS, CDR2 FQNEAQ. This CDR3 has 13 amino acids. With 5 bases removed from V and 0 bases from J, the gap between germline ends came to 6 bases. J is TRBJ2-3 and V is TRBV7-8; D is uncertain. This clonotype was obtained from a male donor with ankylosing spondylitis. The material sequenced was synovial fluid, either unsorted or a sorted T cell fraction (not recorded which). The CDR3 loop is CASSISSTDTQYF. The CDR3 DNA reads TGTGCCAGCAGCATCTCTAGCACAGATACGCAGTATTTT. Using reference TRBV7-8 and TRBJ2-3 for the parts outside the CDR3, the full variable domain is GAGVSQSPRYKVAKRGQDVALRCDPISGHVSLFWYQQALGQGPEFLTYFQNEAQLDKSGLPSDRFFAERPEGSVSTLKIQRTQQEDSAVYLCASSISSTDTQYFGPGTRLTVL.